This TCR beta chain was sequenced for a study of blood T cell repertoires in COVID-19. The CDR3 totals 14 residues. The V and J ends lost 3 bases and 0 bases, in that order; junction bases with no gene match: 3. Germline V CDR1 and CDR2: SGHRS, YFSETQ. Sequencing was performed with immunoSEQ multiplex PCR; in TCRdb, only in-frame clones are kept and a portion is missing. The data contain a few hundred thousand clones, roughly 80% of them singletons. This clone was observed a single time. This sequence joins TRBV5-1 and TRBJ2-7; 7 nucleotides align to TRBD1. The sample comprised peripheral blood. This TCR was sampled from a woman of 80 years or more with COVID-19, enrolled during active disease. CDR3 loop: CASSYRDSSYEQYF. The CDR3 DNA reads TGCGCCAGCAGCTACCGGGACAGCTCCTACGAGCAGTACTTC. Filled out from reference TRBV5-1 and TRBJ2-7, the complete variable domain reads KAGVTQTPRYLIKTRGQQVTLSCSPISGHRSVSWYQQTPGQGLQFLFEYFSETQRNKGNFPGRFSGRQFSNSRSEMNVSTLELGDSALYLCASSYRDSSYEQYFGPGTRLTVT.